The rows below give T cell receptor beta chains drawn from one sample of a study of CD8 T cells in Susac syndrome. In TCRdb, the immunoSEQ multiplex PCR reads were re-called with MiXCR into one record per CDR3 protein. Of fewer than 350,000 distinct CDR3 sequences in the sample, 92% were seen once. The sequenced sample was CD4+ T cells from PBMCs. The receptors come from a human donor with multiple sclerosis. Both conserved end residues are part of each CDR3. Clone size appears in some rows only: once, few, many, or a class for an expanded clone.

clone_size,v_call,cdr3_aa
-,TRBV5-4,CASSLSLGARETQYF
-,TRBV5-1,CASSLELAGANEQFF
-,TRBV19,CASSIRGGPYEQYF
-,TRBV2,CAGKQGVVTEAFF
-,TRBV5-4,CASSLGQERYTF
-,TRBV5-4,CASSLAVSAREQYF
-,TRBV10-3,CAISRLAGEGDTQYF
-,TRBV6-2/TRBV6-3,CASSRAGTGELFF
-,TRBV19,CASTALGLARLSYNEQFF
-,TRBV5-6,CASSPGQLVADPRNTEAFF
few,TRBV2,CASSEAYEQYF
-,TRBV19,CASTSGGADTQYF
once,TRBV5-1,CASSLTASGGSDTQYF
-,TRBV20-1,CSAPGGASYGYTF
-,TRBV11-2,CASSFSGAPSTDTQYF
-,TRBV19,CASSIWGAGQPQHF
-,TRBV24-1,CATSDLSGGTYNEQFF
-,TRBV20-1,CSARAFLEGLAGDEQYF
-,TRBV18,CASSPGTGSEKLFF
many,TRBV5-1,CASSSTDTQYF
-,TRBV5-4,CASSKGLAGNEQFF